Each of the 24 T cell receptor beta chains below was sequenced from the same sample in a study of beta chain features in type 1 diabetes. Findings and limits, study-wide: Researchers report that Type 1 diabetes patients had moderately but significantly shorter TCRB CDR3s across all four CD4+ subsets.

Their recognized antigens are unknown. Reverse transcription of all isolated RNA meant that expressed TCRB transcripts were sequenced. TCRdb keeps only in-frame clones here, not all; method: immunoSEQ multiplex PCR. The sample comprises fewer than 450,000 clones, approximately 13% of which are singletons, and 0.013% to 0.015% rests with the top ten. Input material: naive CD4+ T cells from blood. The receptors were sampled from a woman younger than 35 with type 1 diabetes.

This clone was detected only a few times. The V and J genes are TRBV9 and TRBJ2-3; D remains ambiguous. This CDR3 is built from 15 residues. CDR1 and CDR2 from the germline V gene are SGDLS and YYNGEE. V was pared by 2 bases and J by 0 bases, with 10 bases between. The CDR3 protein is CASSVRGASTDTQYF. The CDR3 DNA follows: TGTGCCAGCAGCGTGCGCGGAGCTAGCACAGATACGCAGTATTTT.

The CDR3: CASRGLAGGPSYNEQFF. The CDR3 nucleotides are TGTGCCAGTAGGGGACTAGCGGGAGGGCCCTCGTACAATGAGCAGTTCTTC. The genes are TRBV19 and TRBJ2-1; 16 positions match TRBD2. J gave up 4 bases and V 6 bases, and 6 bases lay outside the gene matches. This CDR3 has 17 amino acids. Germline CDR1 LNHDA, CDR2 SQIVND (reference sequence).

This sequence joins TRBV5-1 and TRBJ2-2; maybe TRBD1 (5 bases). Germline V gives CDR1 SGHRS, CDR2 YFSETQ. V was trimmed by 4 bases and J by 0 bases, leaving 7 bases between them. The CDR3 is 14 amino acids. CDR3 DNA: TGCGCCAGCAGCCCAGGGACGAACACCGGGGAGCTGTTTTTT. Its protein is CASSPGTNTGELFF.

This clone was seen a few times. The chain couples TRBV10-3 to TRBJ2-3; 10 bases match TRBD2. The CDR3 covers 14 residues. J lost 3 bases, V lost 5 bases, and 2 bases had no gene match. From germline, CDR1 is ENHRY and CDR2 SYGVKD. CDR3 bases: TGTGCCATCAGTAGTAGCGGGAGGACAGATACGCAGTATTTT. This codes for CAISSSGRTDTQYF.

This chain connects TRBV25-1 to TRBJ2-1; 10 bases map to TRBD2. The CDR3 runs to 13 residues. V shed 6 bases, J shed 9 bases, and the junction held 5 bases outside the gene matches. Germline values: CDR1 MGHDK, CDR2 SYGVNS. This chain's CDR3 is CASSLAGASEQFF. The CDR3 region has the DNA TGTGCCAGCAGCCTAGCGGGAGCAAGTGAGCAGTTCTTC.

The chain links TRBV10-3 to TRBJ2-5; 8 nucleotides line up with TRBD2. The J call may be in error: the DNA end matches TRBJ2-7 better. The V gene's germline CDR1 is ENHRY and CDR2 SYGVKD. The CDR3 loop spans 15 amino acids. The CDR3: CAIRTGGAVSYEQYF. DNA for the CDR3: TGTGCCATCAGGACGGGGGGGGCGGTCTCCTACGAGCAGTACTTC.

The CDR3 coding sequence is TGTGCCAGCAGCAGGGGACAGGATTACGAGCAGTACTTC. It is translated as CASSRGQDYEQYF. The rearrangement joins TRBV28 to TRBJ2-7; 8 bases map to TRBD1. Germline CDR1 and CDR2: MDHEN and SYDVKM. This CDR3 is built from 13 residues. The V gene end was trimmed by 6 bases and the J gene end by 4 bases; junction bases not matched to a gene: 5.

The J gene is TRBJ1-1, the V gene TRBV18; the D is unclear. Trimming left V 4 bases short and J 8 bases short, with 11 bases between. The CDR3 extends over 12 amino acids. The V gene's germline CDR1 is KGHSH and CDR2 LQKENI. CDR3 bases: TGTGCCAGCTCACAACTGACTGGGGAAGCTTTCTTT. It encodes CASSQLTGEAFF.

This clone appeared a few times. The chain has TRBV28 and TRBJ2-3; tentative D call: TRBD1 (6 bases). Germline assignment: CDR1 MDHEN and CDR2 SYDVKM. The V end lost 3 bases, the J end lost 4 bases, and 14 bases lay between the germline ends. The length of the CDR3 is 15 residues. The CDR3 here is CASSLTGPASDTQYF. For the CDR3, the DNA is TGTGCCAGCAGTTTGACAGGTCCAGCGTCAGATACGCAGTATTTT. Complete variable domain (other parts from reference TRBV28 and TRBJ2-3): DVKVTQSSRYLVKRTGEKVFLECVQDMDHENMFWYRQDPGLGLRLIYFSYDVKMKEKGDIPEGYSVSREKKERFSLILESASTNQTSMYLCASSLTGPASDTQYFGPGTRLTVL.

The chain recombines TRBV11-2 with TRBJ1-1; D is uncertain. Trimming cost V 2 bases and J 1 base, with 5 bases left between them. Germline values: CDR1 SGHAT, CDR2 FQNNGV. This CDR3 has 13 residues. CDR3 nucleotide sequence: TGTGCCAGCAGCTTAAACGGGAACACTGAAGCTTTCTTT. Protein sequence: CASSLNGNTEAFF.

In its sample, this clone was seen a few times. The chain has TRBV27 and TRBJ1-5, with D possibly TRBD1 on 6 matching bases. The V and J ends lost 10 bases and 1 base respectively, with 8 bases between them. The CDR3 totals 12 residues. CDR1 is MNHEY, CDR2 SMNVEV, per germline (reference sequence). CDR3 amino acids: CATGQSNQPQHF. CDR3 bases: TGTGCCACAGGACAGAGCAATCAGCCCCAGCATTTT.

This chain uses TRBV5-4 with TRBJ2-1; 7 bases line up with TRBD1. The CDR3 covers 15 residues. Trimming at V came to 4 bases and at J to 7 bases, leaving 11 bases not matched to a gene. Germline V gene lookup returns CDR1 SGHNT and CDR2 YYREEE (reference sequence). The CDR3: CASSTPGQRVNEQFF. CDR3 bases: TGTGCCAGCAGCACACCGGGACAGAGAGTTAATGAGCAGTTCTTC.

The chain couples TRBV18 to TRBJ1-1, with a weak D call TRBD1 (5 bases). Germline loops: CDR1 KGHSH, CDR2 LQKENI. This CDR3 has 16 residues. Trimming removed 6 bases at V and 0 bases at J, with 17 bases between. DNA for the CDR3: TGTGCCAGCTCCGAAAGTAGCGGGGCCCTGAACACTGAAGCTTTCTTT. Protein product: CASSESSGALNTEAFF.

The chain carries TRBV5-1 and TRBJ2-7; a weak D match, TRBD1 (5 bases). Trimming pared 4 bases from V and 2 bases from J, leaving 10 bases between. CDR1 SGHRS and CDR2 YFSETQ come from the germline V gene. The CDR3 consists of 13 residues. CDR3 nucleotide sequence: TGCGCCAGCAGCGATCAGGGTGCCTACGAGCAGTACTTC. Amino acid sequence: CASSDQGAYEQYF.

The V gene is TRBV11-2, the J gene TRBJ2-5; 7 nucleotides agree with TRBD2. The CDR3 covers 14 residues. Germline V CDR1 and CDR2: SGHAT, FQNNGV. V shed 5 bases, J shed 2 bases, and the junction held 5 bases outside the gene matches. The CDR3 DNA sequence: TGTGCCAGCAGCCCCGTGGGAGGGCAAGAGACCCAGTACTTC. Translation: CASSPVGGQETQYF.

V and J are TRBV30 and TRBJ1-5, with 7 bases that match TRBD1. Trimming cost V 5 bases and J 7 bases; bases outside gene matches: 5. CDR1 is GTSNPN, CDR2 SVGIG, per germline (reference sequence). This CDR3 is 12 amino acids long. The CDR3 is CAWGQVSQPQHF. The CDR3 region has the DNA TGTGCCTGGGGACAGGTAAGCCAGCCCCAGCATTTT.

The chain combines TRBV27 with TRBJ1-5; the match to TRBD1 covers 8 bases. The length of the CDR3 is 15 residues. Per germline, CDR1 MNHEY and CDR2 SMNVEV (reference sequence). Unmatched junction bases numbered 7, after V lost 6 bases and J lost 3 bases. Here the CDR3 DNA reads TGTGCCAGCAGCAAGACAGGGGCCCTCAATCAGCCCCAGCATTTT. Translating gives CASSKTGALNQPQHF.

This clone was observed a few times. V gene TRBV5-1 combines with J gene TRBJ2-3, with D perhaps TRBD1 (5 bases). This CDR3 has 14 residues. Germline CDR1 is SGHRS and CDR2 is YFSETQ. V gave up 0 bases and J gave up 3 bases, with 8 bases separating them. The CDR3 DNA sequence: TGCGCCAGCAGCTTGGAACAGGAGACAGATACGCAGTATTTT. This translates into CASSLEQETDTQYF.

J is TRBJ2-1 and V is TRBV5-5; 12 positions agree with TRBD1. J gave up 7 bases and V 3 bases, and 8 bases lay outside the gene matches. This CDR3 is built from 16 residues. Germline V gene lookup returns CDR1 SGHKS and CDR2 YYEKEE (reference sequence). DNA for the CDR3: TGTGCCAGCAGCTCCAGGGACAGGGGGCCGGGAAATGAGCAGTTCTTC. Protein sequence: CASSSRDRGPGNEQFF.

A few counts support this clone. V is TRBV18 and J is TRBJ2-7; TRBD1 matches 7 bases. J gave up 3 bases and V 1 base, and 6 bases lay outside the gene matches. The CDR3 spans 15 residues. Per germline, CDR1 KGHSH and CDR2 LQKENI. In DNA, the CDR3 is TGTGCCAGCTCACCACAAGGGACAGTTGACTACGAGCAGTACTTC. Translated: CASSPQGTVDYEQYF.

The chain couples TRBV7-6 to TRBJ2-1; a weak D match, TRBD1 (5 bases). The CDR3 length is 16 residues. V was clipped by 5 bases and J by 0 bases, with 14 bases between them. Germline assignment: CDR1 SGHVS and CDR2 FNYEAQ. The CDR3 sequence: CASSNAWGASYNEQFF. CDR3 nucleotides: TGTGCCAGCAGCAACGCCTGGGGCGCCTCCTACAATGAGCAGTTCTTC.

This clone has a handful of counts. The rearrangement uses TRBV11-2 and TRBJ2-7, with 10 bases that match TRBD1. The V and J ends lost 2 bases and 3 bases, in that order; junction bases with no gene match: 10. The CDR3 consists of 17 residues. Germline assignment: CDR1 SGHAT and CDR2 FQNNGV. This CDR3 reads CASSLYPPGTGDYEQYF. The DNA for the CDR3 is TGTGCCAGCAGCTTATACCCCCCAGGGACAGGGGACTACGAGCAGTACTTC. The whole variable domain, filled in from reference TRBV11-2 and TRBJ2-7, reads EAGVAQSPRYKIIEKRQSVAFWCNPISGHATLYWYQQILGQGPKLLIQFQNNGVVDDSQLPKDRFSAERLKGVDSTLKIQPAKLEDSAVYLCASSLYPPGTGDYEQYFGPGTRLTVT.

This rearrangement joins TRBV5-4 to TRBJ2-5, with 7 bases that match TRBD2. The V and J ends lost 2 bases and 1 base, in that order; junction bases with no gene match: 5. The CDR3 is 15 amino acids. Germline V gives CDR1 SGHNT, CDR2 YYREEE (reference sequence). CDR3 sequence: CASSFSLASQETQYF. The CDR3 nucleotides read TGTGCCAGCAGCTTTTCACTAGCGTCCCAAGAGACCCAGTACTTC.

The chain employs TRBV7-2 and TRBJ2-5; TRBD2 is a possible D gene (6 bases). Germline values: CDR1 SGHTA, CDR2 FQGNSA. V shed 1 base and J shed 2 bases, with 17 bases lying between them. The CDR3 sequence is 17 residues long. CDR3 coding DNA: TGTGCCAGCAGCTTAGGTGCGGGATCGGGGAATCAAGAGACCCAGTACTTC. Encoded protein: CASSLGAGSGNQETQYF.